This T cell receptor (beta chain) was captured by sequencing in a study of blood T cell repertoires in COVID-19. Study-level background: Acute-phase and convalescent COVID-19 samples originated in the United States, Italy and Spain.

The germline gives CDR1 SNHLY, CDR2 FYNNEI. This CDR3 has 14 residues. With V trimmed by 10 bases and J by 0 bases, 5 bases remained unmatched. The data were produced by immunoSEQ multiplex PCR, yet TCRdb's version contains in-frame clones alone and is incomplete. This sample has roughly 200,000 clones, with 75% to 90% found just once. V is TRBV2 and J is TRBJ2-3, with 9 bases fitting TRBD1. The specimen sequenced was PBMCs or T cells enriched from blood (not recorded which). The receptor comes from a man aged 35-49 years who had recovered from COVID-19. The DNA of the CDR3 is TGTGCCACGACAGGGGGACTGAGCACAGATACGCAGTATTTT. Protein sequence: CATTGGLSTDTQYF.